Shown below are 5 T cell receptor beta chains from a single sample sequenced in a study of somatic mutations in cytotoxic T cells in rheumatoid arthritis. Assay used: immunoSEQ multiplex PCR; TCRdb lists only in-frame clones, some missing. The profile covers roughly 20,000 clones, with about 70% appearing a single time and about 18% taken by the ten largest. Sequencing was carried out using CD8+ T cells sorted from blood. Source of these receptors: an adult with rheumatoid arthritis.

V and J are TRBV19 and TRBJ2-7; weak D call: TRBD2 (6 bases). V lost 4 bases to trimming and J lost 0 bases, with 13 bases between them. Germline CDR1 and CDR2: LNHDA and SQIVND (reference sequence). The CDR3 spans 15 residues. The CDR3 sequence is CASSTPLEGSYEQYF. The DNA for the CDR3 is TGTGCCAGTAGTACTCCCTTGGAGGGCTCCTACGAGCAGTACTTC.

The rearrangement joins TRBV7-2 to TRBJ2-2, with D possibly being TRBD1 (6 bases). CDR3 length equals 14 residues. V lost 3 bases to trimming and J lost 6 bases, with 11 bases between them. CDR1 SGHTA and CDR2 FQGNSA come from the germline V gene. CDR3 in DNA: TGTGCCAGCAGCTTCTCACAGGGCGCCGGGGAGCTGTTTTTT. Its protein is CASSFSQGAGELFF.

CDR3 region: CASGVGAEQFF. As DNA, the CDR3 is TGTGCCAGCGGAGTGGGCGCTGAGCAGTTCTTC. The chain carries TRBV7-9 and TRBJ2-1; D is unclear. CDR3 length equals 11 residues. CDR1 and CDR2 from the germline V gene are SEHNR and FQNEAQ (reference sequence). V was pared by 8 bases and J by 9 bases, with 11 bases between.

The chain recombines TRBV4-3 with TRBJ2-7, with TRBD1 identical over 7 bases. This CDR3 contains 14 residues. Germline V CDR1 and CDR2: LGHNA, YSLEER. V dropped 1 base and J dropped 3; count of bases not matched to a gene: 3. As DNA, the CDR3 is TGCGCCAGCAGCCAAGGGCAGGGGGTCTACGAGCAGTACTTC. Amino acid sequence: CASSQGQGVYEQYF.

A few counts support this clone. The rearrangement links TRBV27 to TRBJ1-2; D gene ambiguous. Germline V CDR1 and CDR2: MNHEY, SMNVEV (reference sequence). This CDR3 contains 12 residues. Trimming left V 5 bases short and J 3 bases short, with 7 bases between. The CDR3, as DNA: TGTGCCAGCAGTGGTCCTGACTATGGCTACACCTTC. It specifies CASSGPDYGYTF.